This T cell receptor (beta chain) was sequenced in a study of blood T cell repertoires in COVID-19 (dated by TCRdb to the early 2020s). Notes on the research overall: Samples covering the acute and convalescent phases of COVID-19 were provided by collaborators in the United States, Italy and Spain. The material from the prospective study consisted of cDNA or gDNA derived from T cells, B-cell-depleted T cells, or PBMCs. A freely available public database, intended as a resource for researchers studying the immune response to SARS-CoV-2, is where the repertoires were released. Where HLA class I and class II types were available, the types were taken from metadata supplied by the sample provider, not from assay-based typing. The dataset comprised deeply sampled blood TCRbeta repertoires from subjects exposed to, actively infected with, or recovered from COVID-19. The sample metadata nearly always contained a de-identified subject ID, COVID-19 status, age in years and sex. The samples were drawn from two sources: the first 160 participants of the ongoing ImmuneRACE study, and 1,000 to 1,500 subjects contributed by 6 global collaborators. What the work shows at the level of the full study, not this receptor alone: The quantity of clinical and demographic metadata differed by source and by participant and was supplied without curation.

TCRbeta CDR3 regions were amplified from genomic DNA by means of the immunoSEQ Assay, a bias-controlled multiplex PCR. Per the authors' processing: The number of nucleated cells in each sample was estimated by amplification of reference gene primers within the assay. To quantify the absolute abundance of each unique TCRbeta CDR3 rearrangement, sequence reads were collapsed and filtered. Productive Simpson clonality was computed per sample as the square root of Simpson's diversity index over productive rearrangements. The table was pulled from immuneACCESS by TCRdb, which kept in-frame rearrangements only. Such tables lose some clones; where checked, under half of the loss comes from unresolved V genes, and the rest has no known cause. That table furnishes V, J and clone size, whereas the DNA furnished D and trimming. This sample gives around 140,000 clones in total; about 80% of them show up just once. The top ten clonotypes cover approximately 3.6% of the sample.

Via the germline V gene, CDR1 is SGHRS and CDR2 YFSETQ. Unmatched junction bases come to 7, with V trimmed by 4 bases and J by 9 bases. From cysteine to phenylalanine, the CDR3 is 15 amino acids long. Kept here is only the CDR3 DNA, which spans 45 bases and is read in frame from base 1. Samples from volunteer blood donors who had recovered from COVID-19 were contributed by a second Seattle source. The collaborating institutions used their own protocols to collect whole blood in K2EDTA tubes. For TCRbeta analysis, collaborators shipped samples as frozen whole blood, isolated PBMCs, or DNA extracted from either of those sample types. In regard to this clone: This clone's antigen is unknown. No clone much larger than this one lies a single base away; base qualities are absent.

The TCR originated in a man in his 70s who had recovered from COVID-19. The sequenced sample was peripheral blood. The chain uses TRBV5-1 and TRBJ2-1, with 13 central nucleotides matching TRBD2. The nucleotides are TGCGCCAGCAGCCCGGGACTAGCGGGAACGGGTGAGCAGTTCTTC. Translation gives CASSPGLAGTGEQFF.